This paragraph covers one T cell receptor beta chain sequence. Its specificity is not known. This record belongs to a study of cytomegalovirus exposure and HLA in healthy donors. Overall study: The approximately 710 first-cohort repertoires and the approximately 110 validation repertoires shared the same platform, a later analysis reported. Study-level findings and limits: The authors listed some 160 TCR beta chains as cytomegalovirus-associated.

Germline-derived CDR1 and CDR2 are MNHEY and SMNVEV (reference sequence). Trimming left V 7 bases short and J 6 bases short, with 16 bases between. CDR3 length: 13 residues. TCRdb's copy holds only in-frame clones and misses some; the assay was immunoSEQ multiplex PCR. The repertoire holds 65,000 or so clones, about 94% seen once, with 4.4% in the top ten. The donors formed part of the roughly 120-subject validation cohort, distinct from the approximately 670-subject first cohort. The sequence derives from a man younger than 35 in good health and CMV-seropositive. J is TRBJ2-7 and V is TRBV27; D is possibly TRBD1 (6 bases). Source material: PBMCs. As DNA, the CDR3 is TGTGCCAGCACCATTGGTCCAGGGGTCGAGCAGTACTTC. Its translation: CASTIGPGVEQYF.